This T cell receptor (beta chain) appears in the sequencing data of a study of shared clonotypes between healthy human individuals. About the research overall: Donor ages ranged 18 to 49 years: a couple of women, a few men. Study findings and constraints: It was only blood that was sampled, and tissue repertoires likely differ. Between a few donors, naive CD4 clonotypes were shared at a level of about 5%.

Germline values: CDR1 SGHVS, CDR2 FQNEAQ. V was cut by 6 bases and J by 0 bases, with 3 bases left in between. The CDR3 consists of 13 residues. The authors split each subset's genomic DNA evenly across several immunoSEQ plates. This table comes from immunoSEQ multiplex PCR, and its TCRdb copy is limited to in-frame clones, with some not included. The sample yields 2,100,000 or so clones, approximately 95% seen once. This clone showed up just once. Its target is unknown. The sequence was collected from a man aged 18 to 35 in good health. Source material: naive CD4+ T cells sorted from blood. The subset denotes: CD45RA+ positively selected. The chain couples TRBV7-8 to TRBJ2-6; D ambiguous. The CDR3 DNA reads TGTGCCAGCAGAAACTCTGGGGCCAACGTCCTGACTTTC. Translating it yields CASRNSGANVLTF.